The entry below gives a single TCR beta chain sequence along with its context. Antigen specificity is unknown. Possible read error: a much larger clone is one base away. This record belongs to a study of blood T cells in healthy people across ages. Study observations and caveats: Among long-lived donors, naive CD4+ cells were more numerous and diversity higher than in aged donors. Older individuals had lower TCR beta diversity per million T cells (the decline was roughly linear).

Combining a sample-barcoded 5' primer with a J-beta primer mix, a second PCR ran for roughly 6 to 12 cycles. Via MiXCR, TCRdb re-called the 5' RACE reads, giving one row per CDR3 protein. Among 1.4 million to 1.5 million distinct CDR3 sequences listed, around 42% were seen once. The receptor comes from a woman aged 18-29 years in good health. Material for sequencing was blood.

Here the CDR3 DNA reads TGTGTCAGCAGTTTAATAGGCGACGAGCAGTACTTC. Translated: CVSSLIGDEQYF. The V gene is TRBV27, the J gene TRBJ2-5, with D hard to call. Near its end, the DNA agrees better with TRBJ2-7, so the J call may be wrong. This CDR3 has 12 residues. Germline V CDR1 and CDR2: MNHEY, SMNVEV (reference sequence).